This record looks at one T cell receptor (beta chain) sequence and its context. The clone's antigen remains unknown. No quality values exist for individual bases; no much larger clone is one base distant. Including the terminal cysteine and phenylalanine, the CDR3 comprises 13 residues. Only the CDR3 part of the read is kept: 39 bases, read in frame from the first base. From the germline V gene, CDR1 is MDHEN and CDR2 is SYDVKM. At the junction V is shortened by 8 bases and J by 2 bases, with 13 bases in between. These data come from a study of PD-1 blockade in classical Hodgkin lymphoma (dated by TCRdb to about 2020). For context, the study as a whole: Nivolumab dosing was 3 mg/kg intravenously every 2 weeks, continuing until either disease progression or unacceptable toxicity. The study used CyTOF and TCR beta sequencing to define a peripheral blood immune signature of response to PD-1 blockade in classical Hodgkin lymphoma. Here is what the overall study found, with its caveats: A significant rise by C4D1 was seen in CD4+ but not CD8+ TCR diversity (p=0.0027 vs p=0.16), with the rise being most apparent in complete responders (p=0.02). Baseline TCR diversity was reported to be lower in newly diagnosed patients than in healthy donors, and even lower in relapsed/refractory patients. Trial patients achieving complete response had baseline diversity similar to newly diagnosed patients, whereas partial responders and progressors had significantly lower diversity. Diversity was lower in patients who began nivolumab less than 1 year after ASCT, so these patients were left out of later analyses to avoid confounding by immune reconstitution. The study was limited to a single clinical trial cohort, and causes of repertoire differences, possibly disease activity or prior therapy, remained undefined.

Taken with the paper, the label for time point translates to: cycle 1 day 1 (C1D1), immediately before nivolumab initiation. All trial patients had relapsed after autologous stem cell transplantation, with cohorts A, B and C differing in prior brentuximab vedotin exposure. Magnetic negative selection with a Miltenyi CD4+ T cell isolation kit was used to purify CD4+ T cells from thawed PBMCs. The trial cohort comprised around 60 patients with relapsed/refractory classical Hodgkin lymphoma whose best overall responses were complete response, partial response or progressive disease. In the multi-cohort phase II CheckMate 205 trial, trial patients received single-agent nivolumab. An independent review committee assessed best overall response by applying the 2007 International Working Group response criteria. PBMCs from the trial were collected at three points: immediately before nivolumab initiation (C1D1), and during therapy at cycle 2 day 1 and cycle 4 day 1. After peripheral blood was drawn into 8 mL Vacutainer Cell Preparation Tubes, PBMCs were isolated by centrifugation and then cryopreserved. Purified CD4+ and CD8+ fractions were generated only in cases for which an additional PBMC sample was available. On LS columns in a quadroMACS separator, the magnetically labelled cells were depleted, and the flow-through was collected as the purified fraction.

The Qiagen DNeasy kit was used to extract genomic DNA both from unsorted PBMCs and from the negatively selected CD4+ and CD8+ fractions. TCR beta CDR3 regions were amplified by immunoSEQ multiplex PCR using primers annealing to V and J segments. A synthetic immune receptor repertoire was used to minimize amplification bias, and remaining bias was computationally removed after sequencing. The study's processing was this. Repertoire diversity was quantified as the Shannon entropy index using custom Python scripts. Unsorted, CD4+ and CD8+ repertoires were analyzed separately, except in combined analyses where CD4+ and CD8+ sequences were merged in silico. A clone was considered expanded if an increase in frequency of at least 2-fold after treatment relative to C1D1 was found, and a pseudocount of 0.5 was applied to clones undetected at baseline. Singleton clones were defined as clones with 0 or 1 copy at C1D1, and non-singleton clones were defined as clones with 2 or more copies. By matching protein sequences in sorted samples from the same patient, clones expanded in unsorted samples were annotated as CD4+, CD8+ or unknown. Wilcoxon tests on paired samples were used to test changes in diversity from C1D1 to C4D1. Entries here come from immuneACCESS through TCRdb and include only in-frame sequences with V and J called. Some clones fail to appear in such tables; in the studies checked, an unresolved V gene covers under half of the shortfall, and the cause of the remainder is unknown. V and J calls and clone size are those listed in that table; D and trimming were worked out from the DNA. The sample contains about 35,000 clones, around nine tenths of them found a single time. Clones ranked in the top ten supply roughly 0.23% of the sample.

The material sequenced was CD4+ T cells from blood, taken at baseline. The receptor's source is a human donor with classical Hodgkin lymphoma. Here the chain combines TRBV28 and TRBJ2-7, with TRBD2 perhaps the D gene, on 7 matching bases. The DNA is as follows: TGTGCCAGCGGGGGGGACACGACCTACGAGCAGTACTTC. The resulting protein is CASGGDTTYEQYF.